The 10 T cell receptor beta chains below come from one sample, sequenced in a study of identical twins. Each CDR3 protein is one row after TCRdb ran MiXCR on the 5' RACE reads. The table records 500,000 or so distinct CDR3 sequences, roughly a fifth of them present only once. This sample was also put to use in a study of T cells expressing NK-cell markers.

The source material was CD4+ T cells sorted from blood. All receptors come from a woman between 18 and 29 years old in good health.

V gene TRBV20-1 combines with J gene TRBJ2-7; TRBD2 agrees at 7 bases. Trimming at V came to 5 bases and at J to 2 bases, leaving 12 bases not matched to a gene. This CDR3 has 15 amino acids. The V gene's germline CDR1 is DFQATT and CDR2 SNEGSKA (reference sequence). The CDR3 sequence is CSALDSAGITYEQYF. The CDR3 nucleotides are TGCAGTGCTCTTGACTCAGCGGGAATTACCTACGAGCAGTACTTC.

The J gene is TRBJ2-1, the V gene TRBV21-1. TRBV21-1 is given as a pseudogene. The CDR3 totals 15 residues. The CDR3 coding sequence is TGTGCCAGCAGCATAGGAGGATCAGCCTACAATGAGCAGTTCTTC. Translation gives CASSIGGSAYNEQFF.

This clonotype has more than one count but fewer than ten. The chain employs TRBV5-1 and TRBJ1-2, with 9 nucleotides matching TRBD1. The V segment lost 4 bases and the J segment 3 bases; nucleotides outside the gene matches: 7. This CDR3 has 15 amino acids. Germline V lookup: CDR1 SGHRS, CDR2 YFSETQ. The CDR3 protein is CASSGGTGRHYGYTF. The DNA for the CDR3 is TGCGCCAGCAGCGGGGGGACAGGGCGGCACTATGGCTACACCTTC.

This clonotype showed up just a few times. The chain recombines TRBV7-2 with TRBJ2-7; weak D call: TRBD1 (5 bases). The CDR3 contains 12 residues. The ends were cut back, 5 bases at V and 9 bases at J, with 14 bases in the middle. Germline CDR1 SGHTA, CDR2 FQGNSA. This CDR3 reads CASSPTVMGQYF. For the CDR3, the DNA is TGTGCCAGCAGCCCGACAGTAATGGGGCAGTACTTC.

The table lists this clonotype with a few counts. The V call is TRBV20-1, the J call TRBJ2-1, with D perhaps being TRBD1 or TRBD2 (5 bases each). Germline-derived CDR1 and CDR2 are DFQATT and SNEGSKA (reference sequence). The CDR3 is 12 amino acids. The V end lost 1 base, the J end lost 7 bases, and 8 bases lay between the germline ends. CDR3 loop: CSARAGANEQFF. The CDR3 nucleotides are TGCAGTGCTAGAGCCGGGGCGAATGAGCAGTTCTTC.

There are a few counts of this clonotype. The V and J genes are TRBV9 and TRBJ2-5; the D gene could be TRBD1 or TRBD2 (5 bases each). Trimming took 0 bases from V and 4 from J, leaving 10 bases between them. Germline lookup yields CDR1 SGDLS and CDR2 YYNGEE. The CDR3 sequence is 14 residues long. CDR3 region: CASSVAGRRETQYF. The CDR3 DNA is TGTGCCAGCAGCGTAGCGGGACGGCGAGAGACCCAGTACTTC.

The chain couples TRBV6-1 to TRBJ2-5; D not certain. In germline, CDR1 is MNHNS, CDR2 SASEGT. This CDR3 is 11 amino acids long. The V gene lost 2 bases and the J gene lost 7 bases, with 5 bases spanning the gap. CDR3 sequence (DNA): TGTGCCAGCAGTGAACGAAGGACCCAGTACTTC. As protein: CASSERRTQYF.

This clonotype was seen at least ten times. The rearrangement links TRBV10-3 to TRBJ1-6, with D maybe TRBD1 (5 bases). The CDR3 spans 17 residues. With 0 bases removed from V and 7 bases from J, the gap between germline ends came to 16 bases. Germline CDR1 and CDR2: ENHRY and SYGVKD. This CDR3 is CAISESFIGRANSPLHF. The DNA for the CDR3 is TGTGCCATCAGTGAGTCGTTTATTGGCAGGGCGAATTCACCCCTCCACTTT.

The table lists this clonotype with a few counts. The CDR3 region is CASSDGVDTQYF. CDR3 coding DNA: TGCGCCAGCAGTGATGGCGTGGATACGCAGTATTTT. The V and J genes are TRBV10-1 and TRBJ2-3; D uncertain. There are 12 residues in the CDR3. The germline V gene has CDR1 WNHNN and CDR2 SYGVQD (reference sequence). The V end lost 3 bases, the J end lost 6 bases, and 7 bases lay between the germline ends.

The V call is TRBV6-1, the J call TRBJ1-1; no reliable D call. Deletions cut 6 bases from V and 5 bases from J, with 16 bases between. The CDR3 contains 14 residues. Germline V gene sequence: CDR1 MNHNS, CDR2 SASEGT. CDR3 protein: CASRLKTMGTEAFF. In DNA, the CDR3 is TGTGCCAGCAGACTAAAGACCATGGGGACTGAAGCTTTCTTT.